Given below is one T cell receptor beta chain in context. Its recognized antigen is unknown. Base qualities are not recorded, but no much larger clone differs from it by a single base. At one collaborating source in Seattle, patients were enrolled during active infection and were followed longitudinally through the course of disease. Each collaborating institution followed its own protocols to collect whole blood in K2EDTA tubes. For TCRbeta analysis, collaborators shipped samples as frozen whole blood, isolated PBMCs, or DNA extracted from either of those sample types. This sample is part of a study of blood T cell repertoires in COVID-19 (dated by TCRdb to 2019 to 2021). Background for the entire study: Samples covering the acute and convalescent phases of COVID-19 were provided by collaborators in the United States, Italy and Spain. The prospective study material was composed of cDNA or gDNA derived from T cells, B-cell-depleted T cells, or PBMCs. The dataset comprised deeply sampled blood TCRbeta repertoires from subjects exposed to, actively infected with, or recovered from COVID-19. The repertoires were released in a freely available public database intended as a resource for research on the immune response to SARS-CoV-2. Samples came from the ongoing ImmuneRACE study (first 160 participants) plus 1,254 subjects from 6 global collaborators. A de-identified subject ID, COVID-19 status, age in years and sex were almost always included in the sample metadata. Where available, HLA class I and class II types were taken from metadata supplied by the sample provider and were not determined by assay-based typing.

Broader findings and caveats from the paper: The amount of clinical and demographic metadata varied by source and participant and was provided uncurated.

V was cut back by 0 bases and J by 4 bases, leaving a gap of 11 bases between them. CDR3 length: 14 amino acids, cysteine to phenylalanine. The entry retains the CDR3 DNA only, 42 bases that are in frame from base 1. Per the germline V gene, SGHRS is the CDR1 and YFSETQ is the CDR2. The immunoSEQ Assay, a bias-controlled multiplex PCR, was used to amplify TCRbeta CDR3 regions from genomic DNA. The paper's data handling went like this. The number of nucleated cells in each sample was estimated by amplification of reference gene primers within the assay. To quantify the absolute abundance of each unique TCRbeta CDR3 rearrangement, sequence reads were collapsed and filtered. For each sample, productive Simpson clonality was calculated as the square root of Simpson's diversity index over productive rearrangements. TCRdb mirrors the immuneACCESS table, restricted to in-frame sequences. Some clones are absent from its copies; in checked studies, under half trace to an unresolved V gene, and the reason for the others is unknown. V, J and clone size are those of that table, while D and trimming were read from the DNA. The sample contains roughly 130,000 clones, less than 90% of them found a single time. More than 2.5% of the sample belongs to the ten largest clones.

What was sequenced was peripheral blood. This TCR was sampled from a human donor with COVID-19, enrolled during active disease. The donor label of this sample is uncertain. Recombination connected TRBV5-1 to TRBJ2-7, and TRBD1 may be the D gene, going by 6 matching bases. The DNA reads as follows: TGCGCCAGCAGCTTGGCCCTAGGACAGTACGAGCAGTACTTC. Its translation is CASSLALGQYEQYF.